These T cell receptor beta chains were read from a single sample in a study of molecular identifiers for immune sequencing clone quantification. TCRdb passed the PCR reads through MiXCR, listing each CDR3 protein once. The table has about 65,000 distinct CDR3 sequences, less than 20% seen once. Sequencing input: naive CD8+ T cells from blood, with Jurkat cell RNA spiked in. These TCRs come from a human donor in good health. Some libraries in this study had Jurkat cell RNA spiked in. CDR3s include the opening cysteine and the closing phenylalanine or tryptophan. The D gene is left open where the match is weak. Where a row states a size, it is once, few, many or the class of an expanded clone; other rows omit it.

clone_size d_call j_call cdr3_length v_call cdr3_nt cdr3_aa
. TRBD1 TRBJ1-4 17 TRBV2 TGTGCCAGCATAAGGACAGGGACGTATGCAACTAATGAAAAACTGTTTTTT CASIRTGTYATNEKLFF
many . TRBJ2-7 15 TRBV9 TGTGCCAGCAGCGTAGAACCAGGCTACACCTACGAGCAGTACTTC CASSVEPGYTYEQYF
few . TRBJ2-1 11 TRBV29-1 TGCAGCGTTGTTTGGGACAATGAGCGGTTCTTC CSVVWDNERFF
few TRBD1 TRBJ2-7 17 TRBV28 TGTGCCAGCAGTTTGTCGACAGGGGGGGGAGTTTCCTACGAGCAGTACTTC CASSLSTGGGVSYEQYF
many . TRBJ2-2 13 TRBV5-1 TGCGCCAGCAGCTTGGTTGCCTCCGGGGAGCTGTTTTTT CASSLVASGELFF
many TRBD1 TRBJ1-1 14 TRBV27 TGTGCCAGCAGTTTGGGCAGGGGGACTACTGAAGCTTTCTTT CASSLGRGTTEAFF
few TRBD1 TRBJ2-7 14 TRBV11-3 TGTGCCAGCAGCTCTCGACAGGGAGATTACGAGCAGTACTTC CASSSRQGDYEQYF
many TRBD2 TRBJ2-7 18 TRBV3-1 TGTGCCAGCAGCCAAGATATCTCGGCCCTAGCGGGCTCCTACGAGCAGTACTTC CASSQDISALAGSYEQYF
many . TRBJ1-1 13 TRBV30 TGTGCCGGCCGGGGGGGGGTCTTTACTGAAGCTTTCTTT CAGRGGVFTEAFF
few . TRBJ1-2 14 TRBV4-1 TGCGCCAGCAGCCATCTACAGGGTTCTTATGGCTACACCTTC CASSHLQGSYGYTF
many . TRBJ1-6 14 TRBV6-1 TGTGCCAGCAGTTTTCAGGGAGCTTATTCACCCCTCCACTTT CASSFQGAYSPLHF
many TRBD2 TRBJ2-4 17 TRBV7-8 TGTGCCGTACCTCTCAGGGAGGGTGTCGGAGCCAAAAACATTCAGTACTTC CAVPLREGVGAKNIQYF
many . TRBJ2-7 12 TRBV11-2 TGCGCCAGCAGCTTGGCCAGCTACGAGCAGTACTTC CASSLASYEQYF
many . TRBJ2-7 10 TRBV19 TGTGCCACACAGGGTGCCGAGCAGTACTTC CATQGAEQYF
. . TRBJ2-5 14 TRBV27 TGTGCCAGCAGTTTCCTAGGGAGATTGGAGACCCAGTACTTC CASSFLGRLETQYF
many . TRBJ1-4 12 TRBV30 TGTGCCTGGAGCCCGCTTAATGAAAAACTGTTTTTT CAWSPLNEKLFF
many TRBD1 TRBJ1-3 14 TRBV30 TGTGCCTGCCTGGGACAGGACCCTAGTCTAACCATATATTTT CACLGQDPSLTIYF
many . TRBJ1-1 13 TRBV27 TGTGCCAGCAGTTTCTCCCAGTTCACTGAAGCTTTCTTT CASSFSQFTEAFF
many . TRBJ2-1 15 TRBV3-1 TGTGCCAGCAGATCAGAGCGGGCTAAAAACAATGAGCAGTTCTTC CASRSERAKNNEQFF
. . TRBJ2-2 21 TRBV15 TGTGCCACCAGCAGGGACATTCAGGGGTATGGGCCCTTCCATTACACCGGGGAGCTGTTTTTT CATSRDIQGYGPFHYTGELFF